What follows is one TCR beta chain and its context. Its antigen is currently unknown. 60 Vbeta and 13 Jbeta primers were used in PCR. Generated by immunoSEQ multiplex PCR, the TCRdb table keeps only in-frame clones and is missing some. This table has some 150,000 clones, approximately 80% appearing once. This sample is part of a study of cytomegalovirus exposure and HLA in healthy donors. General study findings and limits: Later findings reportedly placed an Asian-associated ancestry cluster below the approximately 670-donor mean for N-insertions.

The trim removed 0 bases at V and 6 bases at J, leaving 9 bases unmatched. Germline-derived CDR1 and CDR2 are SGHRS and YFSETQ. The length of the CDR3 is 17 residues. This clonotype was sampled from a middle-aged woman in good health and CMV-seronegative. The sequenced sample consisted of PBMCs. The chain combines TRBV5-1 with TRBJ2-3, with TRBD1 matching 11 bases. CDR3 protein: CASSLGPGQGASDTQYF. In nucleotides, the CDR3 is TGCGCCAGCAGCTTGGGTCCCGGACAGGGGGCGAGCGATACGCAGTATTTT.